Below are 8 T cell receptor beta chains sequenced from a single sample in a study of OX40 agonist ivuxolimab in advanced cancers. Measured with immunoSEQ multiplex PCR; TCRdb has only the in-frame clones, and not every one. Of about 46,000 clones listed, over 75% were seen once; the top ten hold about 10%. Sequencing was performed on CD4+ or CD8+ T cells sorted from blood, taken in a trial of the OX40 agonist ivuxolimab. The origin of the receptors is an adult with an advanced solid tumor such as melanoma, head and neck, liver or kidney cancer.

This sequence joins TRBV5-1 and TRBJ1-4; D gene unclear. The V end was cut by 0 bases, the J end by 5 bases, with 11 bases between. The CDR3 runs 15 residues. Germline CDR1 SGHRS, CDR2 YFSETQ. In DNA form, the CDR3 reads TGCGCCAGCAGCTTGGTAGGGCAGGAGAATGAAAAACTGTTTTTT. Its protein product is CASSLVGQENEKLFF. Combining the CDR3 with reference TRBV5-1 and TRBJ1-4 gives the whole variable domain KAGVTQTPRYLIKTRGQQVTLSCSPISGHRSVSWYQQTPGQGLQFLFEYFSETQRNKGNFPGRFSGRQFSNSRSEMNVSTLELGDSALYLCASSLVGQENEKLFFGSGTQLSVL.

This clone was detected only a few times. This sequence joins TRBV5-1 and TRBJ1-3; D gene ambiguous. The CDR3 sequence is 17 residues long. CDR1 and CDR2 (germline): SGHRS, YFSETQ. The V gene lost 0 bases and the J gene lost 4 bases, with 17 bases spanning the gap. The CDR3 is CASSLEGWQAIGNTIYF. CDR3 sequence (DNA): TGCGCCAGCAGCTTGGAAGGCTGGCAGGCGATAGGAAACACCATATATTTT.

CDR3 sequence reads: CASSQEGDWVYGYTF. The DNA of the CDR3 is TGCGCCAGCAGCCAAGAGGGGGACTGGGTGTATGGCTACACCTTC. The chain has TRBV4-3 and TRBJ1-2, with D perhaps matching TRBD1 (5 bases). V dropped 0 bases and J dropped 5 bases, with 13 bases sitting between them. CDR1 and CDR2 (germline): LGHNA, YSLEER. The CDR3 has 15 residues.

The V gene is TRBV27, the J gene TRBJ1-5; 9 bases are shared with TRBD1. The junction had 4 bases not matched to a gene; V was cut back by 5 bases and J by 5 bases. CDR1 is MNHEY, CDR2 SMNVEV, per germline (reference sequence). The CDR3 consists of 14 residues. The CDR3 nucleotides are TGTGCCAGCAGTACAGGGGGCGCGGATCAGCCCCAGCATTTT. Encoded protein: CASSTGGADQPQHF.

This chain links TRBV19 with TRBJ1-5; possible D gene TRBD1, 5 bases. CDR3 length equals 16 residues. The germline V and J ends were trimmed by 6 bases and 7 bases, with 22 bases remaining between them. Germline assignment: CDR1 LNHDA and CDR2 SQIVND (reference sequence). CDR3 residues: CASSLMGPQGGQPQHF. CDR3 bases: TGTGCCAGTAGCTTAATGGGACCCCAAGGAGGACAGCCCCAGCATTTT.

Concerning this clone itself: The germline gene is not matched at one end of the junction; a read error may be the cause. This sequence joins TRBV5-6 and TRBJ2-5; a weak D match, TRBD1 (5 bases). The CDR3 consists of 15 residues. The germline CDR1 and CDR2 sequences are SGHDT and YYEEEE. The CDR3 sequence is CASGLARQGKETQYF. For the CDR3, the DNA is TGTGCCAGCGGCTTGGCCAGGCAGGGAAAAGAGACCCAGTACTTC.

The CDR3 coding sequence is TGCGCCAGCAGCCAGGGGACAGCTTTTGCAACTAATGAAAAACTGTTTTTT. Translated, it gives CASSQGTAFATNEKLFF. The J gene is TRBJ1-4, the V gene TRBV4-1; 7 bases line up with TRBD1. V lost 3 bases and J lost 0; bases outside the gene matches: 7. CDR1 and CDR2 from the germline V gene are MGHRA and YSYEKL. The CDR3 spans 17 residues.

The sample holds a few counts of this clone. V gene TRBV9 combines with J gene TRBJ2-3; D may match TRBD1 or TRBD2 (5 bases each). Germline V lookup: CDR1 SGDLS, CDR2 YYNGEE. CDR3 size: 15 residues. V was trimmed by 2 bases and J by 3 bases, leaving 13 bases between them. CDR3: CASSVRDAGTDTQYF. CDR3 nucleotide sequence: TGTGCCAGCAGCGTGAGGGACGCTGGAACAGATACGCAGTATTTT. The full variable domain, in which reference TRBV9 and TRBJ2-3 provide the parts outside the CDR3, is DSGVTQTPKHLITATGQRVTLRCSPRSGDLSVYWYQQSLDQGLQFLIQYYNGEERAKGNILERFSAQQFPDLHSELNLSSLELGDSALYFCASSVRDAGTDTQYFGPGTRLTVL.